These 16 T cell receptor beta chains share one sample of origin, sequenced in a study of blood T cell repertoires in COVID-19. Here immunoSEQ multiplex PCR was the method, and the copy in TCRdb shows in-frame clones only, minus some. In the table there are some 100,000 clones, roughly 86% of which are singletons. Sequencing used peripheral blood. The source of these receptors is a man aged 50 or older with acute or convalescent COVID-19.

This chain connects TRBV27 to TRBJ1-6, with D unresolved. Germline CDR1 and CDR2: MNHEY and SMNVEV (reference sequence). The CDR3 runs to 15 residues. Trimming left V 6 bases short and J 14 bases short, with 23 bases between. This chain's CDR3 is CASSSVRTARTALHF. As DNA, the CDR3 is TGTGCCAGCAGCTCTGTAAGAACTGCAAGAACGGCCCTCCACTTT.

This clone was recorded only once. This chain joins TRBV10-3 and TRBJ2-1; weak D call: TRBD2 (6 bases). The CDR3 has 15 amino acids. From germline, CDR1 is ENHRY and CDR2 SYGVKD. The V and J ends lost 3 bases and 6 bases respectively, with 15 bases between them. The CDR3 protein is CAISEGGRQSNEQFF. The CDR3 DNA reads TGTGCCATCAGTGAAGGAGGGAGGCAATCCAATGAGCAGTTCTTC.

The J gene is TRBJ2-3, the V gene TRBV5-1; 7 bases agree with TRBD2. V shed 2 bases and J 3 bases; nucleotides not matched to a gene: 6. Germline V gene data show CDR1 as SGHRS and CDR2 as YFSETQ. The CDR3 loop spans 15 amino acids. CDR3 in DNA: TGCGCCAGCAGCTTTACCGGGACTAATACAGATACGCAGTATTTT. Amino acid sequence: CASSFTGTNTDTQYF.

This clone was found once. A junction boundary mismatches the germline segment, possibly from a read error. The CDR3 sequence is CASSPRLPYSNQPQHF. The CDR3 DNA reads as TGTGCTAGCAGCCCCAGATTGCCTTATAGCAATCAGCCCCAGCATTTT. The chain has TRBV7-7 and TRBJ1-5, with D unresolved. CDR1 is SSHAT, CDR2 FNYEAQ, per germline (reference sequence). The CDR3 length is 16 residues. The full variable domain, with the rest looked up from reference TRBV7-7 and TRBJ1-5, is GAGVSQSPRYKVTKRGQDVTLRCDPISSHATLYWYQQALGQGPEFLTYFNYEAQPDKSGLPSDRFSAERPEGSISTLTIQRTEQRDSAMYRCASSPRLPYSNQPQHFGDGTRLSIL.

This clone was found once. The chain is built from TRBV6-5 and TRBJ1-1; 7 bases are shared with TRBD1. Looked up from germline, CDR1 is MNHEY and CDR2 is SVGAGI. With 5 bases clipped from V and 4 bases from J, the junction kept 10 bases outside the gene matches. The CDR3 runs 15 residues. In nucleotides, the CDR3 is TGTGCCAGCAGTAGGGGTTCGACAGGGAGCACTGAAGCTTTCTTT. Translating it yields CASSRGSTGSTEAFF.

CDR3 DNA sequence: TGTGCCAGCAGTGCCCCGGGACTAGCGGGATCCTACGAGCAGTACTTC. Its protein is CASSAPGLAGSYEQYF. This chain connects TRBV25-1 to TRBJ2-7; TRBD2 matches at 13 bases. Germline V gene lookup returns CDR1 MGHDK and CDR2 SYGVNS. The CDR3 runs to 16 residues. V lost 4 bases and J lost 1; bases outside the gene matches: 4.

The gene calls are TRBV15 and TRBJ2-3; 8 nucleotides line up with TRBD1. The V gene end was trimmed by 1 base and the J gene end by 5 bases; junction bases not matched to a gene: 5. CDR1 LNHNV and CDR2 YYDKDF come from the germline V gene (reference sequence). The CDR3 sequence is 15 residues long. Here the CDR3 reads CATSRGTGGIDTQYF. The DNA of the CDR3 is TGTGCCACCAGCAGAGGAACAGGGGGAATAGATACGCAGTATTTT.

The rearrangement joins TRBV5-1 to TRBJ2-3, with 7 positions matching TRBD1. V dropped 0 bases and J dropped 4; count of bases not matched to a gene: 8. CDR1 SGHRS and CDR2 YFSETQ come from the germline V gene. The CDR3 sequence is 16 residues long. CDR3 DNA: TGCGCCAGCAGCTTGGTTGAGGGACAGTCCTCAGATACGCAGTATTTT. It translates to CASSLVEGQSSDTQYF.

The chain uses TRBV28 and TRBJ1-1; tentatively, D is TRBD1 (5 bases). Germline V CDR1 and CDR2: MDHEN, SYDVKM. Trimming took off 3 bases at V and 5 bases at J, with 16 bases between the two ends. The CDR3 is 15 residues long. This chain's CDR3 is CASSFPGGGGTEAFF. CDR3 bases: TGTGCCAGCAGTTTCCCCGGGGGTGGGGGAACTGAAGCTTTCTTT.

A single count supports this clone. The chain has TRBV5-1 and TRBJ2-1; 13 bases are a match to TRBD2. Losses at the gene ends were 4 bases for V and 2 bases for J; bases not matched to a gene: 6. The CDR3 sequence is 17 residues long. The germline gives CDR1 SGHRS, CDR2 YFSETQ. CDR3 in amino acids: CASSRGLAGSTYNEQFF. CDR3 bases: TGCGCCAGCAGCAGGGGACTAGCGGGATCAACCTACAATGAGCAGTTCTTC.

As DNA, the CDR3 is TGTGCCACCAGCTCGGACAGGGAAAGGGGTGGCTACACCTTC. Its protein is CATSSDRERGGYTF. The rearrangement links TRBV24-1 to TRBJ1-2; 8 bases are a match to TRBD1. With 7 bases clipped from V and 7 bases from J, the junction kept 10 bases outside the gene matches. Per germline, CDR1 KGHDR and CDR2 SFDVKD. The CDR3 is 14 amino acids.

V is TRBV5-1 and J is TRBJ2-5, with a possible D match to TRBD1 (6 bases). Per germline, CDR1 SGHRS and CDR2 YFSETQ. CDR3 length: 16 residues. Trimming left V 4 bases short and J 4 bases short, with 20 bases between. The CDR3 sequence is CASSRLPGASRETQYF. The DNA of the CDR3 is TGCGCCAGCAGCCGCTTACCAGGGGCGAGTCGAGAGACCCAGTACTTC. Supplemented by reference TRBV5-1 and TRBJ2-5, the full variable domain reads KAGVTQTPRYLIKTRGQQVTLSCSPISGHRSVSWYQQTPGQGLQFLFEYFSETQRNKGNFPGRFSGRQFSNSRSEMNVSTLELGDSALYLCASSRLPGASRETQYFGPGTRLLVL.

The chain is built from TRBV21-1 and TRBJ1-1; the listed D gene, TRBD1, was not tested against the DNA. TRBV21-1 is an annotated pseudogene. CDR3 length: 10 amino acids. Here the CDR3 DNA reads TGTGCCAGCAGCAATAGGGGGGCTTTCTTT. Translated, it gives CASSNRGAFF.

The chain employs TRBV11-2 and TRBJ1-2; D is possibly TRBD1 (5 bases). With 1 base removed from V and 8 bases from J, the gap between germline ends came to 20 bases. Germline CDR1 and CDR2: SGHAT and FQNNGV. This CDR3 has 16 amino acids. CDR3 in DNA: TGTGCCAGCAGCTTAGGGCAGACCATTAAAAGGGGCGGCTACACCTTC. Translating it yields CASSLGQTIKRGGYTF.

The V and J genes are TRBV4-2 and TRBJ1-1; D unresolved. Germline V CDR1 and CDR2: LGHNA, YNFKEQ. The ends were cut back, 4 bases at V and 0 bases at J, with 9 bases in the middle. CDR3 size: 14 residues. The CDR3 sequence: CASSRAPMNTEAFF. CDR3 sequence (DNA): TGTGCCAGCAGCCGCGCACCCATGAACACTGAAGCTTTCTTT.

This clone showed up just a few times. The chain couples TRBV4-1 to TRBJ1-2, with no clear D. V shed 3 bases and J shed 4 bases, with 12 bases lying between them. The CDR3 totals 14 residues. The germline V gene encodes CDR1 MGHRA and CDR2 YSYEKL. DNA for the CDR3: TGCGCCAGCAGCCAGGAAGACGGCGGCTATGGCTACACCTTC. Protein product: CASSQEDGGYGYTF.